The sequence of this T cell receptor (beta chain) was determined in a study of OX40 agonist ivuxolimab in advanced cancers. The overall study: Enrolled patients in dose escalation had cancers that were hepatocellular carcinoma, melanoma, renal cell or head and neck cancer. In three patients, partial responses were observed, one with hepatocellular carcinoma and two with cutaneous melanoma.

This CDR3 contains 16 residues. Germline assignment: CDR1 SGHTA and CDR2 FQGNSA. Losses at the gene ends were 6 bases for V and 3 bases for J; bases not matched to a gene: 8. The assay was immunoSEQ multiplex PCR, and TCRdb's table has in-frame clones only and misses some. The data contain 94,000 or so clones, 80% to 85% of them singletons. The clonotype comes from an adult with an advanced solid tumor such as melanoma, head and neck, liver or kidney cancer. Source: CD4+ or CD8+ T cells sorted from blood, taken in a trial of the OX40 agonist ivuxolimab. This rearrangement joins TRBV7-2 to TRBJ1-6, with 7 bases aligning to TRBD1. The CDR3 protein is CASRPGQVLYNSPLHF. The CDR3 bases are TGTGCCAGCAGACCTGGACAGGTCCTCTATAATTCACCCCTCCACTTT.